This note documents a single T cell receptor beta chain sequence. The sample originates from a study of CD8 T cells in ankylosing spondylitis. The CDR3 extends over 14 amino acids. With 6 bases clipped from V and 3 bases from J, the junction kept 7 bases outside the gene matches. CDR1 and CDR2 (germline): MNHEY, SMNVEV (reference sequence). Making the TCR beta libraries involved quantitative 5'-RACE with molecular barcodes. Via MiXCR, TCRdb re-called the 5' RACE reads, giving one row per CDR3 protein. The data show under 300,000 distinct CDR3 sequences, approximately 20% seen once. The sequenced sample consisted of blood, either unsorted or a sorted T cell fraction (not recorded which). The J gene is TRBJ2-7, the V gene TRBV27; 8 bases are a match to TRBD1. The TCR was taken from a male donor with ankylosing spondylitis or in good health (not recorded which). The CDR3 spells CASRAGGDLYEQYF. CDR3 coding DNA: TGTGCCAGCAGGGCAGGGGGCGATCTCTACGAGCAGTACTTC.